This T cell receptor beta chain was captured by sequencing in a study of beta chain features in type 1 diabetes. As to this clone: Its antigen remains unidentified.

Findings of the study overall: Shortening that was moderate but significant affected the TCRB CDR3s of Type 1 diabetes patients in all four CD4+ subsets. Within patients, naive, central memory and Treg TCRB repertoires seemed more similar than within healthy donors. When VDJ junctions were examined, type 1 diabetes patients showed fewer insertions and more deletions. The analysis here could not establish whether HLA type shapes TCRB rearrangement.

Since all of the isolated RNA was reverse transcribed, expressed TCRB transcripts were what got sequenced. Produced via immunoSEQ multiplex PCR; TCRdb's table is partial and in-frame only. This repertoire shows roughly 700,000 clones, roughly 13% found once; its top ten account for approximately 0.022%. Germline values: CDR1 LNHDA, CDR2 SQIVND (reference sequence). The V and J ends lost 1 base and 3 bases respectively, with 13 bases between them. This CDR3 has 15 amino acids. The sequencing input was naive CD4+ T cells from blood. The TCR was taken from a man between 18 and 29 years old with type 1 diabetes. The rearrangement links TRBV19 to TRBJ2-7, with D possibly being TRBD2 (5 bases). CDR3 nucleotide sequence: TGTGCCAGTAGTATAGTGGGGAGCCGCGACTACGAGCAGTACTTC. Residues: CASSIVGSRDYEQYF. Variable domain in full (rest from reference TRBV19 and TRBJ2-7): DGGITQSPKYLFRKEGQNVTLSCEQNLNHDAMYWYRQDPGQGLRLIYYSQIVNDFQKGDIAEGYSVSREKKESFPLTVTSAQKNPTAFYLCASSIVGSRDYEQYFGPGTRLTVT.